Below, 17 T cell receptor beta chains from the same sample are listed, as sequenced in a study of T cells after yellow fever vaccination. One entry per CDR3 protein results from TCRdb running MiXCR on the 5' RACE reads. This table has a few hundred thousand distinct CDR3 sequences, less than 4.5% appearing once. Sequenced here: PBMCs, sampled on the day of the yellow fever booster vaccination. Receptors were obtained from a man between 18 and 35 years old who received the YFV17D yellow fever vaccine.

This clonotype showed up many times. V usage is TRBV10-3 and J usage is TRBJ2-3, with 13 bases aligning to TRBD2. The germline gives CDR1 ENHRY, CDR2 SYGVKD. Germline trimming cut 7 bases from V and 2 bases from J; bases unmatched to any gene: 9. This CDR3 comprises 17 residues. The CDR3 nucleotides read TGTGCCATCAAGGAACTAGCGGGGGGGCCGCTCACAGATACGCAGTATTTT. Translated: CAIKELAGGPLTDTQYF.

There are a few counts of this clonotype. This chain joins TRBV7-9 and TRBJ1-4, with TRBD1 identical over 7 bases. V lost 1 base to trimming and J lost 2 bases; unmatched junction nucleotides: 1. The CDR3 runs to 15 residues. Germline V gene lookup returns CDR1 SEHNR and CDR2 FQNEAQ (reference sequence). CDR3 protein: CASSLVGQTNEKLFF. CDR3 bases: TGTGCCAGCAGCTTAGTGGGACAGACTAATGAAAAACTGTTTTTT.

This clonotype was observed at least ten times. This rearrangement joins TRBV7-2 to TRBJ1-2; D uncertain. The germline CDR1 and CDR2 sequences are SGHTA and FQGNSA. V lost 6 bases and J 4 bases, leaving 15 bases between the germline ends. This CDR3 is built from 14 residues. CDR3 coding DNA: TGTGCCAGCAGGGAGGACCCTAGAGGCTATGGCTACACCTTC. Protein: CASREDPRGYGYTF. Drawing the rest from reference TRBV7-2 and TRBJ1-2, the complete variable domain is GAGVSQSPSNKVTEKGKDVELRCDPISGHTALYWYRQSLGQGLEFLIYFQGNSAPDKSGLPSDRFSAERTGGSVSTLTIQRTQQEDSAVYLCASREDPRGYGYTFGSGTRLTVV.

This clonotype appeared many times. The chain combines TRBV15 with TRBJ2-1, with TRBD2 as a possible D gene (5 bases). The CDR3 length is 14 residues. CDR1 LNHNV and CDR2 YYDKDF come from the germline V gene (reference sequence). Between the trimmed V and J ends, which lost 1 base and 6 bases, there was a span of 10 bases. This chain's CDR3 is CATSRALAVNEQFF. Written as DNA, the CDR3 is TGTGCCACCAGCAGAGCCCTAGCCGTCAATGAGCAGTTCTTC. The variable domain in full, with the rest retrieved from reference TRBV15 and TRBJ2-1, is DAMVIQNPRYQVTQFGKPVTLSCSQTLNHNVMYWYQQKSSQAPKLLFHYYDKDFNNEADTPDNFQSRRPNTSFCFLDIRSPGLGDTAMYLCATSRALAVNEQFFGPGTRLTVL.

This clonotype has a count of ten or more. CDR3 residues: CASSLQGAVEKLFF. CDR3 nucleotides: TGTGCCAGCAGCTTACAGGGGGCGGTTGAAAAACTGTTTTTT. The rearrangement links TRBV5-4 to TRBJ1-4; 9 positions agree with TRBD1. Germline trimming cut 2 bases from V and 7 bases from J; bases unmatched to any gene: 3. The length of the CDR3 is 14 residues. Per the germline V gene, CDR1 is SGHNT and CDR2 is YYREEE (reference sequence).

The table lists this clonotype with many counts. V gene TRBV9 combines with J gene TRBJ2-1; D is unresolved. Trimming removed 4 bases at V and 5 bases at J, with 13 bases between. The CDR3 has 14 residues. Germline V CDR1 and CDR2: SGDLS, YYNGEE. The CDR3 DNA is TGTGCCAGCAGCCCAAGTGCGGCGGACAATGAGCAGTTCTTC. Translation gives CASSPSAADNEQFF.

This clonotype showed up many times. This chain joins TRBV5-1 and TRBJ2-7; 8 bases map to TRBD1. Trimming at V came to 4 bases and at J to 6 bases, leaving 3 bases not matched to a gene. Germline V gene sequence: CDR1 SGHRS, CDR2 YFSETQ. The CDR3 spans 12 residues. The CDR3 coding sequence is TGCGCCAGCAGCCCTGACAGGGGCGAGCAGTACTTC. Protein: CASSPDRGEQYF.

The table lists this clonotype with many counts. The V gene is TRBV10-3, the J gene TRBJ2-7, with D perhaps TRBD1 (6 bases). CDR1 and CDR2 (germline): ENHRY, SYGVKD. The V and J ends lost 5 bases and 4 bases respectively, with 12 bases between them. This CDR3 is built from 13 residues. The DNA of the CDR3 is TGTGCCATCAGTCAACAGGGTTCTTACGAGCAGTACGTC. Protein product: CAISQQGSYEQYV.

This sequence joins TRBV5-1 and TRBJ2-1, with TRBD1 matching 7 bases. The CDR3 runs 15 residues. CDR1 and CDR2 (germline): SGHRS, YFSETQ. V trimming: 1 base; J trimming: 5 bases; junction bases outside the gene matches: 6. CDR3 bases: TGCGCCAGCAGCTTGAAAGGGACAGACAACAATGAGCAGTTCTTC. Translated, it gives CASSLKGTDNNEQFF.

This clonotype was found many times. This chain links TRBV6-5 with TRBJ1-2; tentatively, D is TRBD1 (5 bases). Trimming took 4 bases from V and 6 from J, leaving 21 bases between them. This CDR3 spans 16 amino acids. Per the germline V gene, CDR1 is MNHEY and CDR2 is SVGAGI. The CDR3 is CASSLRAAGSRNGYTF. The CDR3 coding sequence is TGTGCCAGCAGTTTAAGGGCCGCAGGGAGTAGGAATGGCTACACCTTC.

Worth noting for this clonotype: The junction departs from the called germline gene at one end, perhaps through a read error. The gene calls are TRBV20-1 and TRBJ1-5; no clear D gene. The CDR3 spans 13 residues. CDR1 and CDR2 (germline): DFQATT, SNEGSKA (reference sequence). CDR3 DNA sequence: TGCAGTGCCAGAGGAGGGCCAATGGGCCCCCAGCATTTT. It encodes CSARGGPMGPQHF.

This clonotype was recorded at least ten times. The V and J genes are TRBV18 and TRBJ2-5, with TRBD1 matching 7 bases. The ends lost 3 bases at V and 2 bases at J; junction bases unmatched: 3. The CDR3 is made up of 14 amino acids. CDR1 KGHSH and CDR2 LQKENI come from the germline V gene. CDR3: CASSPTGIQETQYF. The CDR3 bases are TGTGCCAGCTCACCGACAGGGATTCAAGAGACCCAGTACTTC.

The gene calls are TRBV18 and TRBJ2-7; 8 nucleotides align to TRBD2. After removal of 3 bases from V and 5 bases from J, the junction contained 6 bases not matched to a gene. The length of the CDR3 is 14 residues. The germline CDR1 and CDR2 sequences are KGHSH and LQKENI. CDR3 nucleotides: TGTGCCAGCTCACCTAGACTAGCGAGGAACGAGCAGTACGTC. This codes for CASSPRLARNEQYV.

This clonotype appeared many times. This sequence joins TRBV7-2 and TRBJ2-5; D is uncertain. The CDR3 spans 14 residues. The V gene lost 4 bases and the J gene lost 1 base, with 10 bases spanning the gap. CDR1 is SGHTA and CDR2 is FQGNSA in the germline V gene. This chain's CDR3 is CASSSSGSQETQYF. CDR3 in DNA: TGTGCCAGCAGCTCATCGGGCAGCCAAGAGACCCAGTACTTC.

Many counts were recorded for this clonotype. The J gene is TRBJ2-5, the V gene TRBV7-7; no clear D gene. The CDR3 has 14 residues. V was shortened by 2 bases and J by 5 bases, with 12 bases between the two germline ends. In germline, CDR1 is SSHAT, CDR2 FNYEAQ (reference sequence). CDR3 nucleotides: TGTGCCAGCAGCTTACCAGGAGACGAGGAGACCCAGTACTTC. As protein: CASSLPGDEETQYF.

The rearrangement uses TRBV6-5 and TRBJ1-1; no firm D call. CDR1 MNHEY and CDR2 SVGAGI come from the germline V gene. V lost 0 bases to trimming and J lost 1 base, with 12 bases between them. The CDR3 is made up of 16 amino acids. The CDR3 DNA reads TGTGCCAGCAGTTACTCGATGGGTGCGGAGAACACTGAAGCTTTCTTT. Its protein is CASSYSMGAENTEAFF.

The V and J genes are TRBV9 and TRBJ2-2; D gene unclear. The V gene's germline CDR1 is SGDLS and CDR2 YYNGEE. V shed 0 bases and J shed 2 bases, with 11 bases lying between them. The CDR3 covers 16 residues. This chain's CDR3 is CASSVVGGTNTGELFF. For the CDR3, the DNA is TGTGCCAGCAGCGTAGTAGGCGGAACTAACACCGGGGAGCTGTTTTTT.